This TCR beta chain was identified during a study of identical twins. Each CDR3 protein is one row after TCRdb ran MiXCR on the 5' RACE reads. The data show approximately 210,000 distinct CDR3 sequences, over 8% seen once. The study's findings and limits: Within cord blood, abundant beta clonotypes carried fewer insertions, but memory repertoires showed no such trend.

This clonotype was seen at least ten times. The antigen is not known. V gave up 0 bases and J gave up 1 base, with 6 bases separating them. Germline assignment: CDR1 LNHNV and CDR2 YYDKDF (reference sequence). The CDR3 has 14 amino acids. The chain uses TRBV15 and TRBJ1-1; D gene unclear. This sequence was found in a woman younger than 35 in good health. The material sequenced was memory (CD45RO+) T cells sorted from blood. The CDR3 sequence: CATSRESTNTEAFF. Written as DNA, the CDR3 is TGTGCCACCAGCAGAGAAAGCACGAACACTGAAGCTTTCTTT.